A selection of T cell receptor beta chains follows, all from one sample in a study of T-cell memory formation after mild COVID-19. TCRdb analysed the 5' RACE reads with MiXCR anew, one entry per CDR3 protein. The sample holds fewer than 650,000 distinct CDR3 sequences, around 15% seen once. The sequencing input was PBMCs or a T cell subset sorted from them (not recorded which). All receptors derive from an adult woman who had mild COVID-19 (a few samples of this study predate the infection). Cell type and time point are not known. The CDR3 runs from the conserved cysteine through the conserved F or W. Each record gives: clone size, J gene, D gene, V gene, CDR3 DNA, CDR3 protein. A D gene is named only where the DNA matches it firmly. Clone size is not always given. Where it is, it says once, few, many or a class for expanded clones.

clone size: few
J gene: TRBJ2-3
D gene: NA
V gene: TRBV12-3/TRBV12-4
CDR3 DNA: TGTGCCAGCAGTTTTGAATCCCCCACAGATACGCAGTATTTT
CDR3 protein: CASSFESPTDTQYF

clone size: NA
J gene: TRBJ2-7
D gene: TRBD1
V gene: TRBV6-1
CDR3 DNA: TGTGCCAGCAGTGACCGGACAGGGCCGAGCTACGAGCAGTACTTC
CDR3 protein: CASSDRTGPSYEQYF

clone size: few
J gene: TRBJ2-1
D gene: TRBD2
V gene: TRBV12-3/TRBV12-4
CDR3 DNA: TGTGCCAGTGAGGGACTAGCGGGACCCAATGAGCAGTTCTTC
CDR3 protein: CASEGLAGPNEQFF

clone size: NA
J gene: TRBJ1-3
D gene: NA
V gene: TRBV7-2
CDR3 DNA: TGTGCCAGCAGCTTCGGGGATTACTCTGGAAACACCATATATTTT
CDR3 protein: CASSFGDYSGNTIYF

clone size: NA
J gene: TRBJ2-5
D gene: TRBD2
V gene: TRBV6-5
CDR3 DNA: TGTGCCAGCACCAGACTAGCGGGGCAAGAGACCCAGTACTTC
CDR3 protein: CASTRLAGQETQYF

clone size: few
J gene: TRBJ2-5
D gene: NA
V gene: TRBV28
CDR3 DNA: TGTGCCAGCAGTCCGCGGACTCGGGGGACCCAGTACTTC
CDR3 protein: CASSPRTRGTQYF

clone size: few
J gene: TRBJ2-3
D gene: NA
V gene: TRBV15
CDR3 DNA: TGTGCCACCAGCAGAGACCGGACTGGCGCAGATACGCAGTATTTT
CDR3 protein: CATSRDRTGADTQYF

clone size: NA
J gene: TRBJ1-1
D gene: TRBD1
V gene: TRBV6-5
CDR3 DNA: TGTGCCAGCAGTTACGATGTCCCAGGGGGAGGAGGTAAAGCTTTCTTT
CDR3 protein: CASSYDVPGGGGKAFF

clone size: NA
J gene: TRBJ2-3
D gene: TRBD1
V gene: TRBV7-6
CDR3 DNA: TGTGCCAGCAGCTTATCCGGGACAGACACAGATACGCAGTATTTT
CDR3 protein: CASSLSGTDTDTQYF

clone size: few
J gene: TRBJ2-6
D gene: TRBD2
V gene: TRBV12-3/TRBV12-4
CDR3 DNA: TGTGCCAGCAGTACGGGGCCAAGTCCGGGACTAGCGGGGTCTGGGGCCAACGTCCTGACTTTC
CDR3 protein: CASSTGPSPGLAGSGANVLTF

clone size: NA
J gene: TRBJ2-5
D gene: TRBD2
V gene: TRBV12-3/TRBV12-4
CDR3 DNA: TGTGCCAGCAAGGGCCCCACTAGCGGCCTTAGGGGGACCCAGTACTTC
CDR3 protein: CASKGPTSGLRGTQYF

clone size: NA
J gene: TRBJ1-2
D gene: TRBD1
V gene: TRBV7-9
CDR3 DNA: TGTGCCAGCAGCTTTGCTACGGGACAGGGACTGCGAGGCTACACATTC
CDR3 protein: CASSFATGQGLRGYTF

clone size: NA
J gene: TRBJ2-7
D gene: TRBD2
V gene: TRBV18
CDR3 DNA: TGTGCCAGCTCAAAAGCGGGAGACTACGAGCAGTACTTC
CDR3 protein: CASSKAGDYEQYF

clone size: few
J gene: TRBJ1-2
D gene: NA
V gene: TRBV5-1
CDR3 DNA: TGCGCCAGCAGCACCCTAGGAGGCGGCGATGGCTACACCTTC
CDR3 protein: CASSTLGGGDGYTF

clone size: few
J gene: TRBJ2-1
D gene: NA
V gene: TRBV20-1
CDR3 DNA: TGCAGTGCTAGAGATCAAAAGTTTGTGAGGAACAATGAGCAGTTCTTC
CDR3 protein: CSARDQKFVRNNEQFF

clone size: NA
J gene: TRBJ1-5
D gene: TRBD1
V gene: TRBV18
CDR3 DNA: TGTGCCAGCTCACCCGGACAGGCCCAGAATCAGCCCCAGCATTTT
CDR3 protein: CASSPGQAQNQPQHF

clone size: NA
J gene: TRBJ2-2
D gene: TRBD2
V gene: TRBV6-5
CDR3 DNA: TGTGCCAGCAGAGGACTAGCGGCCACCGGGGAGCTGTTTTTT
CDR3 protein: CASRGLAATGELFF

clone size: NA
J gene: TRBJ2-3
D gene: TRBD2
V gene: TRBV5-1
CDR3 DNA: TGCGCCAGCAGCTTTGAAAGCGGGGGGAGCACAGATACGCAGTATTTT
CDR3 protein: CASSFESGGSTDTQYF

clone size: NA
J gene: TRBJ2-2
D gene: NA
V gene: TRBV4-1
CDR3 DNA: TGCGCCAGCAGCCAAGTATTGGGCAGGGGCACCGGGGAGCTGTTTTTT
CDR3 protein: CASSQVLGRGTGELFF

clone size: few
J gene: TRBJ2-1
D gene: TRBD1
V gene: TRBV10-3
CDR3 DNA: TGTGCCATCGGCACCGGGACAGCCCTCTATGAGCAGTTCTTC
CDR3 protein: CAIGTGTALYEQFF

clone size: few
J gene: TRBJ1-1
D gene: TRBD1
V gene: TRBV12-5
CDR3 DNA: TGTGCTAGTGGTTTAGTGATCTCAGGGGGGACGAACACTGAAGCTTTCTTT
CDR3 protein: CASGLVISGGTNTEAFF

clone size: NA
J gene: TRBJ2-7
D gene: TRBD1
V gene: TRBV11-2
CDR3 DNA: TGTGCCAGCAGCTTAGGGTCAGGGGGCACCGACGAGCAGTACTTC
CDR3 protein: CASSLGSGGTDEQYF

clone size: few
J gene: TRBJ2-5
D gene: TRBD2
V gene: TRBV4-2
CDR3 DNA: TGTGCCAGCAGCCAAGATAGGTGGGAACTAGCGGGGGGGATCCAAGAGACCCAGTACTTC
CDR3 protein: CASSQDRWELAGGIQETQYF

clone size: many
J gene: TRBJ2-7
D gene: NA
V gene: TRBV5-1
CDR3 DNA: TGTGCCAGCAGTTTGGGCAGCCCCTACGAGCAGTACTTC
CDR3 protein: CASSLGSPYEQYF

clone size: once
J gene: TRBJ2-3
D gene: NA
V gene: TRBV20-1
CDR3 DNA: TGCAGTGCTGATCCCATGAGCACAGATACGCAGTATTTT
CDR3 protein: CSADPMSTDTQYF

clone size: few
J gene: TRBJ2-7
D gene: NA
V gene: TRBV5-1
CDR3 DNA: TGCGCCAGCAGCTTGGCCACGGGGATTGATGACGAGCAGTACTTC
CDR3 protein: CASSLATGIDDEQYF

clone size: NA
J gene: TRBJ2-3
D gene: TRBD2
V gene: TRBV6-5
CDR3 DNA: TGTGCCAGCAGTTACTCGATTGGGTCTAGCGGACGCACAGATACGCAGTATTTT
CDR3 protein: CASSYSIGSSGRTDTQYF

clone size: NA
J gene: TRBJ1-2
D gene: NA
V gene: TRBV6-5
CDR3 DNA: TGTGCCAGCAGTTACCCCCCAGGGAGCGGAGGGAACTATGGCTACACCTTC
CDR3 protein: CASSYPPGSGGNYGYTF

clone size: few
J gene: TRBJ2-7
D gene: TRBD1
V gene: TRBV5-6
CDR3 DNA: TGTGCCAGCAGCTTGCCGACAGGGTACCACGAGCAGTACTTC
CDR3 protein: CASSLPTGYHEQYF

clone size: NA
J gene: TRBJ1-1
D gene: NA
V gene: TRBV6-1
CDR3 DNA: TGTGCCAGCAGTGAAGCAGGCACCTACCCCACTGAAGCTTTCTTT
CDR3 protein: CASSEAGTYPTEAFF

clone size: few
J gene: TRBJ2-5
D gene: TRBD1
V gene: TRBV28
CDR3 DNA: TGTGCCAGCAGTTCGCCGACAGGGGGCCGACGGGAGACCCAGTACTTC
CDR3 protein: CASSSPTGGRRETQYF

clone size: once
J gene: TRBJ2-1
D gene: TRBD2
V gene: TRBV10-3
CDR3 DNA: TGTGCCATCAGTGAGACCCTGACTAGCGGGGGGGCTTACAATGAGCAGTTCTTC
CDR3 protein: CAISETLTSGGAYNEQFF

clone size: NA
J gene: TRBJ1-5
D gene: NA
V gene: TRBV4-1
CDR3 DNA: TGCGCCAGCAGCCAAGAAGTGAGAGAGACAACCCTTAATCAGCCCCAGCATTTT
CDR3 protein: CASSQEVRETTLNQPQHF

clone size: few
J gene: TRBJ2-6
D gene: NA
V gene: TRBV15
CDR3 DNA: TGTGCCACCAGCGATTCAGGGAACTCTGGGGCCAACGTCCTGACTTTC
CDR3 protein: CATSDSGNSGANVLTF

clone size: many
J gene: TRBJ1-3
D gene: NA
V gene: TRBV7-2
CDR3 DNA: TGTGCCAGCAGCTTAGGGCCGGGGAGGGGACTTGGAAACACCATATATTTT
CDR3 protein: CASSLGPGRGLGNTIYF

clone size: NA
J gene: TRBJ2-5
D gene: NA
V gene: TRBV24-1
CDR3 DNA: TGTGCCACCAGTGCAGGGGGGGTATCGAAAGAGACCCAGTACTTC
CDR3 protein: CATSAGGVSKETQYF

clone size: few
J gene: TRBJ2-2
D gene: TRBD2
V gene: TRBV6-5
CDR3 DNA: TGTGCCAGCAGTTACTCGCGGGGGGGCATCTCCGGGGAGCTGTTTTTT
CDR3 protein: CASSYSRGGISGELFF

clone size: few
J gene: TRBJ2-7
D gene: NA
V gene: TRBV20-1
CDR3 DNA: TGCAGTGCTAGATCTCACATCTCCTACGAGCAGTACTTC
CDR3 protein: CSARSHISYEQYF

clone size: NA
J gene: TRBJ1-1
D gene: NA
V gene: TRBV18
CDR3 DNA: TGTGCCAGCTCCCCCATGAGCAGTACTGAAGCTTTCTTT
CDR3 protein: CASSPMSSTEAFF

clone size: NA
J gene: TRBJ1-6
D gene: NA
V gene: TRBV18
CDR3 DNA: TGTGCCAGCTCACCAAACCCCGGGACACTCCCTTCACCCCTCCACTTT
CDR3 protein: CASSPNPGTLPSPLHF

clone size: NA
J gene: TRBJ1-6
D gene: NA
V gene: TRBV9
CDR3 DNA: TGTGCCAGCAGCGTAGCCAGGGGACCCCTCCACTTT
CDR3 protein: CASSVARGPLHF

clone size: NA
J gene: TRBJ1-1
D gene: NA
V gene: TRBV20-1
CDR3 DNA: TGCAGTGCGGTCGGACAGCCTGACACTGAAGCTTTCTTT
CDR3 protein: CSAVGQPDTEAFF

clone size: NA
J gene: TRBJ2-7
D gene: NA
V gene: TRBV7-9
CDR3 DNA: TGTGCCAGCAGCTTAGGGGCCCATGGGAGCTACGAGCAGTACTTC
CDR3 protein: CASSLGAHGSYEQYF

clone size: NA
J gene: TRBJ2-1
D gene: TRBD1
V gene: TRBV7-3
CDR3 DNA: TGTGCCAGCAGCACGGACAGGGGGCTCTACAATGAGCAGTTCTTC
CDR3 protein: CASSTDRGLYNEQFF

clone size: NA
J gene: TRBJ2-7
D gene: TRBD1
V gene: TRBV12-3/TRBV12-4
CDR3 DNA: TGTGCCAGCAGTCGAGGACAGGGGAGGGAGTACGAGCAGTACTTC
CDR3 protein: CASSRGQGREYEQYF

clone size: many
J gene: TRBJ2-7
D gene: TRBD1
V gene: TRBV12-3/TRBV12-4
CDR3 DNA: TGTGCCAGCAGTTCGGGACAGCACTACGAGCAGTACTTC
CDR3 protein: CASSSGQHYEQYF

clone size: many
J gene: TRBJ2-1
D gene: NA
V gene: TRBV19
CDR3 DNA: TGTGCCAGTAGTATCGGACAGAGCTCCTACAATGAGCAGTTCTTC
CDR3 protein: CASSIGQSSYNEQFF

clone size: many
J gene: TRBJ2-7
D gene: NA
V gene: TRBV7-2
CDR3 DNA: TGTGCCAGCAGCCTGACCCGAGTGGGTGAGCAGTACTTC
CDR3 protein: CASSLTRVGEQYF

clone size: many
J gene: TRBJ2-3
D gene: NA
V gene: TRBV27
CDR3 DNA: TGTGCCAGCAGAAGACTAGCAGATACGCAGTATTTT
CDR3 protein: CASRRLADTQYF

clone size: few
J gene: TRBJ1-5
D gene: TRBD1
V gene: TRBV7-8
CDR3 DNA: TGTGCCAGCAGCCCTAGGCGGGACAGGGGGCTTCAGCCCCAGCATTTT
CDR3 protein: CASSPRRDRGLQPQHF